This T cell receptor beta chain appears in the sequencing data of a study of technical replicates of blood from a handful of donors. This table comes from immunoSEQ multiplex PCR, and its TCRdb copy is limited to in-frame clones, with some not included. The sample lists 15,000 to 20,000 clones; around 86% were seen once. The source is a human donor in good health. The sequenced material came from PBMCs.

CDR3 bases: TGTGCCAGCAGCTTGGCCTTGGTAGCGGGGGATACGCAGTATTTT. It codes for CASSLALVAGDTQYF. This rearrangement joins TRBV5-4 to TRBJ2-3, with 8 positions matching TRBD2. V lost 0 bases to trimming and J lost 6 bases; unmatched junction nucleotides: 6. CDR1 and CDR2 from the germline V gene are SGHNT and YYREEE (reference sequence). The CDR3 has 15 residues.